The 15 T cell receptor beta chains below all came from one sample that was sequenced in a study of blood T cells in healthy people across ages. A J-beta primer mix and a sample-barcoded 5' primer were used in a second PCR of about 7 to 11 cycles. One entry per CDR3 protein results from TCRdb running MiXCR on the 5' RACE reads. This table has more than 1.4 million distinct CDR3 sequences, approximately 42% appearing once. The sequenced material came from blood. Receptors originate from a woman aged 18-30 years in good health.

This clonotype was detected only a few times. The gene calls are TRBV5-1 and TRBJ2-3; weak D call: TRBD2 (6 bases). V gave up 1 base and J gave up 10 bases, with 10 bases separating them. The CDR3 totals 12 residues. Germline V lookup: CDR1 SGHRS, CDR2 YFSETQ. CDR3 DNA sequence: TGCGCCAGCAGCTTGTCGGGGGAACCGCAGTATTTT. This codes for CASSLSGEPQYF.

The chain has TRBV7-9 and TRBJ1-1; 8 nucleotides match TRBD1. With V trimmed by 6 bases and J by 1 base, 7 bases remained unmatched. Germline V gene sequence: CDR1 SEHNR, CDR2 FQNEAQ (reference sequence). The CDR3 has 15 residues. The CDR3 DNA reads as TGTGCCAGCAGTTCTGCGGACAGGGCGAACACTGAAGCTTTCTTT. This encodes CASSSADRANTEAFF.

The CDR3 spells CASSFYRDYEQYF. CDR3 DNA: TGTGCCAGCAGCTTTTACAGGGACTACGAGCAGTACTTC. This chain connects TRBV7-2 to TRBJ2-7; perhaps TRBD1 as D (6 bases). The CDR3 spans 13 residues. Trimming shortened V by 3 bases and J by 3 bases, and 9 bases separated the two germline ends. Germline V gene sequence: CDR1 SGHTA, CDR2 FQGNSA.

This chain's CDR3 is CASGGLSSNYGYTF. In DNA form, the CDR3 reads TGTGCCAGCGGAGGCCTCAGTTCTAACTATGGCTACACCTTC. V gene TRBV9 combines with J gene TRBJ1-2; D unresolved. The CDR3 is 14 residues long. Germline V gene data show CDR1 as SGDLS and CDR2 as YYNGEE. V was pared by 7 bases and J by 0 bases, with 13 bases between.

The chain joins TRBV2 to TRBJ1-5; no clear D gene. Germline CDR1 is SNHLY and CDR2 is FYNNEI. This CDR3 has 15 amino acids. V gave up 2 bases and J gave up 7 bases, with 15 bases separating them. Here the CDR3 reads CASSESAGRGQPQHF. The CDR3 region has the DNA TGTGCCAGCAGTGAATCAGCCGGACGTGGGCAGCCCCAGCATTTT.

This clonotype is a singleton in its sample. The chain uses TRBV12-3 or TRBV12-4 and TRBJ2-2, with unresolved D. The V end was cut by 5 bases, the J end by 8 bases, with 9 bases between. The length of the CDR3 is 12 residues. CDR3 in DNA: TGTGCCAGCAGTCTCCAACCGGGGGAGCTGTTTTTT. This translates into CASSLQPGELFF.

This chain uses TRBV20-1 with TRBJ2-7; tentatively, D is TRBD2 (6 bases). CDR1 DFQATT and CDR2 SNEGSKA come from the germline V gene (reference sequence). V shed 6 bases and J shed 2 bases, with 14 bases lying between them. This CDR3 contains 13 residues. The CDR3 loop reads CSAGSGDAYEQYF. CDR3 in DNA: TGCAGTGCCGGGTCGGGGGACGCCTACGAGCAGTACTTC.

The CDR3 is CASSFRGGTEAFF. CDR3 sequence (DNA): TGTGCCAGCAGTTTTCGGGGAGGGACTGAAGCTTTCTTT. The rearrangement links TRBV6-5 to TRBJ1-1, with D uncertain. Germline V gene data show CDR1 as MNHEY and CDR2 as SVGAGI. The CDR3 totals 13 residues. Trimming pared 4 bases from V and 5 bases from J, leaving 11 bases between.

This rearrangement joins TRBV6-1 to TRBJ2-6; D is perhaps TRBD1 (5 bases). The V and J ends lost 8 bases and 0 bases respectively, with 11 bases between them. The CDR3 covers 15 residues. The V gene's germline CDR1 is MNHNS and CDR2 SASEGT. CDR3 region: CASSRVNSGANVLTF. The CDR3 region has the DNA TGTGCCAGCTCCAGGGTTAACTCTGGGGCCAACGTCCTGACTTTC.

The chain recombines TRBV4-2 with TRBJ2-1, with 11 bases that match TRBD2. The CDR3 sequence is 19 residues long. From germline, CDR1 is LGHNA and CDR2 YNFKEQ. Losses at the gene ends were 0 bases for V and 4 bases for J; bases not matched to a gene: 11. The CDR3 DNA reads as TGTGCCAGCAGCCAAGAGCGAGCTAGCGGGGGGACCAAGTACAATGAGCAGTTCTTC. This encodes CASSQERASGGTKYNEQFF.

The genes are TRBV29-1 and TRBJ1-4; D ambiguous. Germline V gives CDR1 SQVTM, CDR2 ANQGSEA. Deletions cut 2 bases from V and 5 bases from J, with 6 bases between. The CDR3 consists of 12 residues. The CDR3 loop reads CSVEFQNEKLFF. For the CDR3, the DNA is TGCAGCGTTGAATTTCAGAATGAAAAACTGTTTTTT.

Many counts were recorded for this clonotype. V usage is TRBV7-8 and J usage is TRBJ2-3; maybe TRBD1 (5 bases). The CDR3 length is 14 residues. The germline gives CDR1 SGHVS, CDR2 FQNEAQ. Trimming left V 0 bases short and J 8 bases short, with 12 bases between. CDR3 coding DNA: TGTGCCAGCAGCTTAGCGCTTGACAGATGTACGCAGTATTTT. As protein: CASSLALDRCTQYF.

This clonotype appeared a single time. This chain links TRBV10-3 with TRBJ1-3; 8 nucleotides align to TRBD1. Germline assignment: CDR1 ENHRY and CDR2 SYGVKD. This CDR3 has 15 amino acids. After removal of 8 bases from V and 1 base from J, the junction contained 7 bases not matched to a gene. CDR3 region: CAIYDRGTSGNTIYF. The DNA of the CDR3 is TGTGCCATCTACGACAGGGGTACATCTGGAAACACCATATATTTT.

The chain has TRBV7-3 and TRBJ2-5; 9 nucleotides line up with TRBD2. The CDR3 covers 15 residues. With 5 bases clipped from V and 11 bases from J, the junction kept 15 bases outside the gene matches. Germline CDR1 reads SGHTA; CDR2 reads FQGTGA. The CDR3 coding sequence is TGTGCCAGCAGCACAAGTACTAGCGGGTACAGGGAGCAGTACTTC. It is translated as CASSTSTSGYREQYF. Combining the CDR3 with reference TRBV7-3 and TRBJ2-5 gives the whole variable domain GAGVSQTPSNKVTEKGKYVELRCDPISGHTALYWYRQSLGQGPEFLIYFQGTGAADDSGLPNDRFFAVRPEGSVSTLKIQRTERGDSAVYLCASSTSTSGYREQYFGPGTRLLVL.

This clonotype was picked up a small number of times. The chain employs TRBV5-1 and TRBJ2-1; TRBD1 aligns across 7 bases. CDR3 length: 17 amino acids. V shed 3 bases, J shed 0 bases, and the junction held 9 bases outside the gene matches. Germline CDR1 reads SGHRS; CDR2 reads YFSETQ. The CDR3 DNA is TGCGCCAGCAGCTCTTTAGCGACAGGGAGCTCCTACAATGAGCAGTTCTTC. This gives the protein CASSSLATGSSYNEQFF.